This TCR beta chain was retrieved from a study of blood T cell repertoires in COVID-19. In the study overall: Acute and convalescent COVID-19 samples came from the United States, Italy and Spain. From T cells, B-cell-depleted T cells, or PBMCs came the material, which was cDNA or gDNA.

J gave up 2 bases and V 3 bases, and 6 bases lay outside the gene matches. The CDR3 spans 14 residues. Per the germline V gene, CDR1 is DFQATT and CDR2 is SNEGSKA (reference sequence). The protocol was immunoSEQ multiplex PCR, while the TCRdb copy is restricted to in-frame clones and leaves out a portion. The sample has about 130,000 clones; approximately 85% are singletons. Source material: peripheral blood. The chain has TRBV20-1 and TRBJ1-1; TRBD1 matches 7 bases. This receptor was obtained from a woman of 80 years or more with COVID-19, enrolled during active disease. CDR3 in DNA: TGCAGTGCTAGTGTCCAGGGGGATAACACTGAAGCTTTCTTT. As protein: CSASVQGDNTEAFF.